Below are 30 T cell receptor beta chains sequenced from a single sample in a study of blood T cell repertoires in COVID-19. Some clones are missing from TCRdb's copy, which holds only in-frame ones; the method was immunoSEQ multiplex PCR. Found here are roughly 230,000 clones, 65% to 90% of them singletons; the top ten hold less than 7.5%. Sequencing input: peripheral blood. Receptors originate from a woman aged 45-65 years with acute or convalescent COVID-19.

This clone appeared many times. The chain is built from TRBV12-3 or TRBV12-4 and TRBJ1-1; D unclear. V shed 5 bases and J shed 6 bases, with 7 bases lying between them. The CDR3 is 11 amino acids. CDR3 sequence reads: CASSPVAEAFF. Here the CDR3 DNA reads TGTGCCAGCAGTCCCGTAGCTGAAGCTTTCTTT.

This clone turned up a few times. The V and J genes are TRBV21-1 and TRBJ2-7; TRBD1, the D gene given by the table, was not confirmed from the DNA. TRBV21-1 is a listed pseudogene. This CDR3 is built from 13 residues. This CDR3 reads CASSKDGRSEQYF. CDR3 DNA: TGTGCCAGCAGCAAAGATGGCAGATCCGAGCAGTACTTC.

The chain carries TRBV2 and TRBJ2-3; 8 positions match TRBD1. Germline V gives CDR1 SNHLY, CDR2 FYNNEI. The J segment lost 1 base and the V segment lost 9 bases, leaving 12 bases of the junction unmatched. CDR3 length: 16 residues. CDR3 region: CASARGSTGGTDTQYF. The CDR3 DNA reads TGTGCCAGTGCCCGCGGGTCGACAGGGGGCACAGATACGCAGTATTTT.

This sequence joins TRBV27 and TRBJ2-2; 12 positions agree with TRBD2. V lost 4 bases and J lost 7; bases outside the gene matches: 1. The germline V gene has CDR1 MNHEY and CDR2 SMNVEV (reference sequence). CDR3 length equals 14 residues. This CDR3 is CASSSLAGGGELFF. As DNA, the CDR3 is TGTGCCAGCAGTTCACTAGCGGGAGGCGGGGAGCTGTTTTTT.

The CDR3 region has the DNA TGCGCCAGCAGCCAATATCTAGCGGGGGGGCCCTACGAGCAGTACTTC. Its protein is CASSQYLAGGPYEQYF. V and J are TRBV4-3 and TRBJ2-7; 12 nucleotides agree with TRBD2. V shed 2 bases, J shed 2 bases, and the junction held 4 bases outside the gene matches. This CDR3 has 16 residues. Germline CDR1 and CDR2: LGHNA and YSLEER.

This clone came up once. This sample includes further DNA sequences coding for the same CDR3. The chain combines TRBV11-2 with TRBJ1-5; 8 bases line up with TRBD1. The CDR3 is 13 residues long. V dropped 3 bases and J dropped 5; count of bases not matched to a gene: 0. CDR1 is SGHAT, CDR2 FQNNGV, per germline. DNA for the CDR3: TGTGCCAGCAGCTTGGACAGGGATCAGCCCCAGCATTTT. Translation gives CASSLDRDQPQHF.

The J gene is TRBJ2-3, the V gene TRBV6-1; D possibly corresponds to TRBD2 (5 bases). The germline V gene encodes CDR1 MNHNS and CDR2 SASEGT. This CDR3 is 15 amino acids long. V lost 1 base, J lost 9 bases, and 17 bases lay in between. The CDR3 nucleotides are TGTGCCAGCAGTGAAGGGGTGGCTAGCCCCAGAACGCAGTATTTT. It yields the protein CASSEGVASPRTQYF.

The chain joins TRBV30 to TRBJ2-2; TRBD1 matches at 7 bases. The CDR3 sequence is 13 residues long. CDR1 is GTSNPN, CDR2 SVGIG, per germline (reference sequence). Trimming cost V 3 bases and J 3 bases; bases outside gene matches: 1. As DNA, the CDR3 is TGTGCCTGGAGGGGACAGCACACCGGGGAGCTGTTTTTT. Residues: CAWRGQHTGELFF.

The chain couples TRBV2 to TRBJ1-2; D unclear. This CDR3 spans 14 amino acids. Trimming took 1 base from V and 5 from J, leaving 11 bases between them. CDR1 is SNHLY and CDR2 is FYNNEI in the germline V gene. In DNA form, the CDR3 reads TGTGCCAGCAGTGAAGAAAGAACGGAGTATGGCTACACCTTC. This gives the protein CASSEERTEYGYTF.

V and J are TRBV15 and TRBJ2-1; D unresolved. The CDR3 contains 14 residues. V gave up 0 bases and J gave up 5 bases, with 8 bases separating them. Germline assignment: CDR1 LNHNV and CDR2 YYDKDF (reference sequence). CDR3 sequence (DNA): TGTGCCACCAGCAGAGATCCACTTCACAATGAGCAGTTCTTC. It codes for CATSRDPLHNEQFF.

The chain combines TRBV6-5 with TRBJ2-1, with TRBD2 matching 7 bases. Germline V lookup: CDR1 MNHEY, CDR2 SVGAGI. V was pared by 6 bases and J by 9 bases, with 5 bases of the junction left unmatched. The CDR3 sequence is 12 residues long. The CDR3 DNA follows: TGTGCCAGCAGCCCGACTAGCCGTGAGCAGTTCTTC. Residues: CASSPTSREQFF.

The J gene is TRBJ2-3, the V gene TRBV30; maybe TRBD1 (6 bases). The CDR3 has 15 residues. V lost 2 bases to trimming and J lost 0 bases, with 12 bases between them. Germline CDR1 reads GTSNPN; CDR2 reads SVGIG (reference sequence). The CDR3 nucleotides are TGTGCCTGGAGTTCCGGGACAACTAGCACAGATACGCAGTATTTT. Translated, it gives CAWSSGTTSTDTQYF.

The J gene is TRBJ2-7, the V gene TRBV12-3 or TRBV12-4, with a weak D call TRBD1 (5 bases). Trimming took 7 bases from V and 5 from J, leaving 12 bases between them. The CDR3 contains 12 residues. CDR3 sequence (DNA): TGTGCCAGCAACCAGGGTTATCACGAGCAGTACTTC. Its translation: CASNQGYHEQYF.

V gene TRBV3-1 (or the pseudogene TRBV3-2) combines with J gene TRBJ1-2; D uncertain. The CDR3 sequence is 15 residues long. Germline V gives CDR1 LGHDT, CDR2 YNNKEL (reference sequence). Trimming took off 0 bases at V and 1 base at J, with 9 bases between the two ends. The CDR3 DNA sequence: TGTGCCAGCAGCCAAGATTCGGGGTTTAACTATGGCTACACCTTC. This encodes CASSQDSGFNYGYTF.

This clone was seen a single time. The chain has TRBV29-1 and TRBJ2-3, with 14 bases that match TRBD2. Germline lookup yields CDR1 SQVTM and CDR2 ANQGSEA. Losses at the gene ends were 3 bases for V and 4 bases for J; bases not matched to a gene: 12. CDR3 size: 18 residues. The CDR3 region is CSVEGLAGVVLGADTQYF. CDR3 bases: TGCAGCGTTGAGGGACTAGCGGGAGTCGTTCTGGGAGCAGATACGCAGTATTTT.

The chain links TRBV7-8 to TRBJ2-1, with 9 bases matching TRBD1. The CDR3 covers 17 residues. The V gene's germline CDR1 is SGHVS and CDR2 FQNEAQ. V was pared by 5 bases and J by 6 bases, with 14 bases of the junction left unmatched. The CDR3: CASSPPFRDRVINEQFF. The DNA for the CDR3 is TGTGCCAGCAGCCCCCCCTTCCGGGACAGGGTAATCAATGAGCAGTTCTTC.

The chain is built from TRBV6-6 and TRBJ2-5, with D unclear. CDR3 length: 14 residues. V lost 5 bases to trimming and J lost 1 base, with 11 bases between them. The germline CDR1 and CDR2 sequences are MNHNY and SVGAGI (reference sequence). The CDR3 region is CASSPLRIQETQYF. CDR3 coding DNA: TGTGCCAGCAGTCCGCTCAGGATCCAAGAGACCCAGTACTTC.

The chain carries TRBV7-2 and TRBJ2-4; the match to TRBD2 covers 8 bases. The CDR3 contains 14 residues. The germline V gene encodes CDR1 SGHTA and CDR2 FQGNSA. J lost 3 bases, V lost 4 bases, and 2 bases had no gene match. The CDR3 DNA follows: TGTGCCAGCAGCTGGAGCGGGGGCAAAAACATTCAGTACTTC. Its protein is CASSWSGGKNIQYF.

This chain connects TRBV11-1 to TRBJ2-1, with D possibly matching TRBD2 (7 bases). Germline values: CDR1 SGHAT, CDR2 FQDESV (reference sequence). This CDR3 is 16 amino acids long. Trimming left V 3 bases short and J 7 bases short, with 19 bases between. The CDR3 sequence: CASSFPRGGASNEQFF. Here the CDR3 DNA reads TGTGCCAGCAGCTTTCCTAGGGGGGGGGCCAGTAATGAGCAGTTCTTC.

The chain carries TRBV4-1 and TRBJ1-3, with TRBD1 matching 9 bases. After removal of 4 bases from V and 4 bases from J, the junction contained 5 bases not matched to a gene. Germline CDR1 and CDR2: MGHRA and YSYEKL. The CDR3 covers 15 residues. For the CDR3, the DNA is TGCGCCAGCAGCCCGTCAGGGACAGGGGGAAACACCATATATTTT. This gives the protein CASSPSGTGGNTIYF.

The V call is TRBV27, the J call TRBJ2-1; no reliable D call. Germline V gives CDR1 MNHEY, CDR2 SMNVEV (reference sequence). The CDR3 runs 14 residues. V dropped 7 bases and J dropped 4 bases, with 14 bases sitting between them. The CDR3 protein is CASNPSPGYNEQFF. CDR3 bases: TGTGCCAGCAACCCGTCGCCCGGTTACAATGAGCAGTTCTTC.

V is TRBV6-5 and J is TRBJ2-7, with a tentative D call TRBD1 (6 bases). Germline CDR1 reads MNHEY; CDR2 reads SVGAGI. Trimming cost V 7 bases and J 6 bases, with 22 bases left between them. CDR3 length: 15 amino acids. In nucleotides, the CDR3 is TGTGCCAGCAAGGGCGGATCTCGGGCAGGGGCCGAGCAGTACTTC. Residues: CASKGGSRAGAEQYF.

The chain couples TRBV3-1 (or the pseudogene TRBV3-2) to TRBJ1-1, with D uncertain. The germline gives CDR1 LGHDT, CDR2 YNNKEL (reference sequence). The CDR3 is 13 amino acids. Trimming stripped 1 base from V and 4 bases from J, with 7 bases between. The DNA for the CDR3 is TGTGCCAGCAGCCAAGCTACCCGCACTGAAGCTTTCTTT. This sequence encodes CASSQATRTEAFF.

This sequence joins TRBV7-8 and TRBJ2-5, with D maybe TRBD1 (7 bases). The germline V gene encodes CDR1 SGHVS and CDR2 FQNEAQ. The CDR3 is made up of 14 amino acids. V was cut by 5 bases and J by 1 base, with 11 bases left in between. The CDR3 bases are TGTGCCAGCAGCCATCAGGGGGGCCAAGAGACCCAGTACTTC. Translated: CASSHQGGQETQYF.

The chain couples TRBV6-5 to TRBJ2-7; D might be TRBD1 (6 bases). The CDR3 is 14 residues long. CDR1 and CDR2 from the germline V gene are MNHEY and SVGAGI. V lost 5 bases and J 4 bases, leaving 15 bases between the germline ends. The DNA for the CDR3 is TGTGCCAGCAGTCCCGCGGCAGGGGCGTACGAGCAGTACTTC. It encodes CASSPAAGAYEQYF.

The chain carries TRBV5-1 and TRBJ2-7, with D perhaps TRBD1 (6 bases). The CDR3 contains 14 residues. The V gene lost 4 bases and the J gene lost 6 bases, with 17 bases spanning the gap. Germline CDR1 is SGHRS and CDR2 is YFSETQ. The DNA of the CDR3 is TGCGCCAGCAGCGTTTCCCAGACAGGTTCCGAGCAGTACTTC. Protein product: CASSVSQTGSEQYF. The entire variable domain, with the rest obtained from reference TRBV5-1 and TRBJ2-7, is as follows: KAGVTQTPRYLIKTRGQQVTLSCSPISGHRSVSWYQQTPGQGLQFLFEYFSETQRNKGNFPGRFSGRQFSNSRSEMNVSTLELGDSALYLCASSVSQTGSEQYFGPGTRLTVT.

J is TRBJ2-7 and V is TRBV7-6; TRBD1 matches 7 bases. V lost 2 bases, J lost 0 bases, and 4 bases stayed unmatched. This CDR3 region has 15 residues. Germline V gene lookup returns CDR1 SGHVS and CDR2 FNYEAQ. The DNA of the CDR3 is TGTGCCAGCAGCTTAACGGACAGGAGCTCCTACGAGCAGTACTTC. It encodes CASSLTDRSSYEQYF.

This clone was counted a few times. V usage is TRBV28 and J usage is TRBJ2-7; 16 bases are shared with TRBD2. Germline V gene sequence: CDR1 MDHEN, CDR2 SYDVKM. V shed 8 bases and J 5 bases; nucleotides not matched to a gene: 0. The CDR3 sequence is 13 residues long. This CDR3 reads CASGTSGRDEQYF. CDR3 coding DNA: TGTGCCAGCGGGACTAGCGGGAGGGACGAGCAGTACTTC.

In regard to this clone: Different DNA sequences within this sample yield the same CDR3. The chain couples TRBV7-2 to TRBJ2-2; D may be TRBD2 (6 bases). The CDR3 covers 14 residues. The ends were cut back, 1 base at V and 4 bases at J, with 7 bases in the middle. Germline CDR1 and CDR2: SGHTA and FQGNSA. CDR3 nucleotide sequence: TGTGCCAGCAGCTTAGTGGGGGGCACCGGGGAGCTGTTTTTT. It is translated as CASSLVGGTGELFF.

The DNA of the CDR3 is TGTGCCAGCAGCACGACAGGGGGCGCGGAGACCCAGTACTTC. Translating gives CASSTTGGAETQYF. The chain has TRBV28 and TRBJ2-5, with 10 positions matching TRBD1. CDR1 is MDHEN, CDR2 SYDVKM, per germline. The V and J ends lost 6 bases and 5 bases, in that order; junction bases with no gene match: 6. CDR3 length equals 14 residues.